The rows below give T cell receptor beta chains drawn from one sample of a study of shared clonotypes between healthy human individuals. The repertoire was sequenced with immunoSEQ multiplex PCR; TCRdb's copy has only in-frame clones and lacks some. The sample shows about 2.4 million clones, approximately 93% of them seen only once. The sequenced material came from naive CD4+ T cells from PBMCs. The receptors shown here come from a man aged 18 to 29 in good health. Some clones in this sample may be carry-over from other donors' samples. Both conserved end residues are part of each CDR3. D genes are given only for firm matches. Size is stated for part of the rows, as once, few or many counts, or as a class when the clone is expanded.

clone_size d_call j_call v_call cdr3_aa cdr3_nt
once TRBD2 TRBJ2-2 TRBV30 CAWRDLTSGKTGELFF TGTGCCTGGAGGGACCTGACTAGCGGGAAAACCGGGGAGCTGTTTTTT
- TRBD2 TRBJ2-3 TRBV5-4 CASSLGGVLAGGVDTQYF TGTGCCAGCAGCTTGGGAGGGGTCCTAGCGGGAGGGGTAGATACGCAGTATTTT
few - TRBJ1-1 TRBV30 CAWSPGATEAFF TGTGCCTGGAGTCCGGGGGCCACTGAAGCTTTCTTT
once TRBD2 TRBJ2-5 TRBV7-9 CASSFRGVTGETQYF TGTGCCAGCAGCTTTCGGGGGGTAACGGGAGAGACCCAGTACTTC
- - TRBJ1-2 TRBV4-1 CASSLTRVGRGYTF TGCGCCAGCAGCCTAACCCGGGTGGGGCGTGGCTACACCTTC
- - TRBJ2-1 TRBV7-2 CASSPRGRGGNEQFF TGTGCCAGCAGCCCCCGGGGAAGGGGCGGGAATGAGCAGTTCTTC
- - TRBJ1-2 TRBV28 CASSPPRGHGYTF TGTGCCAGCAGTCCCCCTCGGGGCCATGGCTACACCTTC
- - TRBJ2-1 TRBV6-1 CASSEAAGTQDEQFF TGTGCCAGCAGTGAAGCAGCCGGGACACAGGATGAGCAGTTCTTC
once - TRBJ1-6 TRBV28 CASSSTGSRSPLHF TGTGCCAGCAGCTCTACAGGGAGTAGATCACCCCTCCACTTT
- TRBD1 TRBJ2-7 TRBV6-5 CASSYRDRGYEQYF TGTGCCAGCAGCTACCGGGACAGGGGCTACGAGCAGTACTTC
- - TRBJ1-1 TRBV18 CASSPLPRATEAFF TGTGCCAGCTCACCACTCCCCAGGGCGACTGAAGCTTTCTTT
- TRBD1 TRBJ2-7 TRBV7-7 CASSLGTGDEQYF TGTGCCAGCAGCTTGGGGACAGGCGACGAGCAGTACTTC